The 23 T cell receptor beta chains in this list originate from one sample, sequenced in a study of blood T cell repertoires in COVID-19. TCRdb keeps only in-frame clones here, not all; method: immunoSEQ multiplex PCR. The data contain over 25,000 clones, roughly 90% of them singletons. The sequencing sample was made of peripheral blood. These receptors came from a man between 60 and 75 years old with acute or convalescent COVID-19.

The rearrangement uses TRBV18 and TRBJ1-1; D might be TRBD1 (5 bases). CDR3 length: 19 residues. Germline V CDR1 and CDR2: KGHSH, LQKENI. With 3 bases removed from V and 0 bases from J, the gap between germline ends came to 23 bases. The CDR3 region has the DNA TGTGCCAGCTCACCGCGTCCCGCGGGGCCCCACGAACTGAACACTGAAGCTTTCTTT. Its translation is CASSPRPAGPHELNTEAFF.

The chain has TRBV10-3 and TRBJ2-2; TRBD1 matches 7 bases. The ends lost 4 bases at V and 4 bases at J; junction bases unmatched: 3. CDR3 size: 14 residues. In germline, CDR1 is ENHRY, CDR2 SYGVKD. The CDR3 protein is CAISGSGGTGELFF. CDR3 coding DNA: TGTGCCATCAGTGGATCAGGGGGCACCGGGGAGCTGTTTTTT.

The chain has TRBV6-2 or TRBV6-3 and TRBJ2-7; 10 positions match TRBD1. CDR1 is MNHEY and CDR2 is SVGEGT in the germline V gene. The CDR3 is 13 amino acids. The V segment lost 2 bases and the J segment 9 bases; nucleotides outside the gene matches: 4. The CDR3 loop reads CASSYARTGGQYV. Written as DNA, the CDR3 is TGTGCCAGCAGTTACGCCCGGACAGGGGGGCAGTACGTC.

This chain uses TRBV5-5 with TRBJ1-1, with TRBD1 matching 9 bases. Losses at the gene ends were 2 bases for V and 4 bases for J; bases not matched to a gene: 9. The CDR3 contains 16 residues. Germline V CDR1 and CDR2: SGHKS, YYEKEE (reference sequence). In nucleotides, the CDR3 is TGTGCCAGCAGCTTTACAGGGGGCGGTTCGGGCACTGAAGCTTTCTTT. This encodes CASSFTGGGSGTEAFF.

The chain employs TRBV27 and TRBJ2-7, with 8 bases lining up with TRBD2. Germline V gives CDR1 MNHEY, CDR2 SMNVEV (reference sequence). Trimming removed 2 bases from V and 2 bases from J; junction bases left unmatched: 8. This CDR3 spans 16 amino acids. This chain's CDR3 is CASSLTPGGRTYEQYF. In nucleotides, the CDR3 is TGTGCCAGCAGTTTAACGCCGGGGGGGAGGACCTACGAGCAGTACTTC.

J is TRBJ2-3 and V is TRBV7-2, with D hard to call. Germline V gene lookup returns CDR1 SGHTA and CDR2 FQGNSA. The CDR3 has 19 residues. The germline V and J ends were trimmed by 4 bases and 5 bases, with 28 bases remaining between them. The CDR3 here is CASSSGLWSVFTVGDTQYF. The CDR3 DNA reads as TGTGCCAGCAGCTCCGGGTTGTGGTCGGTCTTTACGGTCGGAGATACGCAGTATTTT.

This chain links TRBV2 with TRBJ1-1; D not resolved. This CDR3 spans 14 amino acids. V was clipped by 4 bases and J by 4 bases, with 13 bases between them. Germline V gives CDR1 SNHLY, CDR2 FYNNEI. The CDR3 DNA reads as TGTGCCAGCAGTGTCGGGTTCCTGGTCACTGAAGCTTTCTTT. Amino acids: CASSVGFLVTEAFF.

This chain links TRBV4-3 with TRBJ2-3; TRBD2 agrees at 8 bases. Looked up from germline, CDR1 is LGHNA and CDR2 is YSLEER. The CDR3 is 17 residues long. The J segment lost 2 bases and the V segment lost 1 base, leaving 8 bases of the junction unmatched. In DNA, the CDR3 is TGCGCCAGCAGCCAAGCCCTTTCTAGCGGGTACACAGATACGCAGTATTTT. Translated, it gives CASSQALSSGYTDTQYF.

The rearrangement joins TRBV11-3 to TRBJ2-1; D gene ambiguous. The ends were cut back, 5 bases at V and 0 bases at J, with 17 bases in the middle. The CDR3 spans 17 residues. Germline CDR1 and CDR2: SGHNT and YENEEA. The CDR3 DNA sequence: TGTGCCAGCAGCCCCCCCTCTGCATACAACTCCTACAATGAGCAGTTCTTC. Its translation is CASSPPSAYNSYNEQFF.

The gene calls are TRBV11-3 and TRBJ2-7; 7 bases match TRBD2. Germline values: CDR1 SGHNT, CDR2 YENEEA. The CDR3 is made up of 15 amino acids. V shed 1 base, J shed 6 bases, and the junction held 9 bases outside the gene matches. The CDR3: CASSLVRELSGEQYF. The CDR3 DNA reads as TGTGCCAGCAGCTTAGTGCGGGAGCTATCCGGCGAGCAGTACTTC.

This chain joins TRBV30 and TRBJ2-5; D is unresolved. Trimming cost V 5 bases and J 0 bases, with 7 bases left between them. CDR3 length equals 12 residues. CDR1 GTSNPN and CDR2 SVGIG come from the germline V gene (reference sequence). The CDR3 loop reads CAWARYQETQYF. In DNA form, the CDR3 reads TGTGCCTGGGCGCGATACCAAGAGACCCAGTACTTC.

The CDR3 nucleotides read TGTGCCAGCAGCCAAAGGGGGGGCGGGGAGCTGTTTTTT. It specifies CASSQRGGGELFF. V usage is TRBV4-2 and J usage is TRBJ2-2; possible D gene TRBD2, 7 bases. The germline V gene has CDR1 LGHNA and CDR2 YNFKEQ. The CDR3 is 13 amino acids. Trimming removed 2 bases from V and 7 bases from J, with 8 bases in between.

The chain carries TRBV6-5 and TRBJ2-7; 7 bases fit TRBD2. CDR1 is MNHEY and CDR2 is SVGAGI in the germline V gene. J gave up 5 bases and V 0 bases, and 10 bases lay outside the gene matches. This CDR3 contains 16 residues. The CDR3 nucleotides are TGTGCCAGCAGTTACTCGTGGGGGAGGGGCCCGGACGAGCAGTACTTC. This encodes CASSYSWGRGPDEQYF.

The chain is built from TRBV2 and TRBJ1-2, with 10 bases fitting TRBD1. Germline CDR1 reads SNHLY; CDR2 reads FYNNEI. The J segment lost 8 bases and the V segment lost 6 bases, leaving 3 bases of the junction unmatched. The length of the CDR3 is 12 residues. CDR3 sequence reads: CASSGTGDGYTF. The CDR3 region has the DNA TGTGCCAGCAGCGGGACAGGGGACGGCTACACCTTC.

V and J are TRBV6-2 or TRBV6-3 and TRBJ2-7; D is possibly TRBD2 (6 bases). This CDR3 is 16 amino acids long. Germline lookup yields CDR1 MNHEY and CDR2 SVGEGT. V lost 4 bases and J lost 0, with 16 bases in between. The CDR3 loop is CASSSPWGVGSYEQYV. CDR3 sequence (DNA): TGTGCCAGCAGTTCCCCCTGGGGGGTCGGCTCCTACGAGCAGTACGTC.

V gene TRBV27 combines with J gene TRBJ2-1; 9 bases are a match to TRBD1. There are 14 residues in the CDR3. The germline V gene encodes CDR1 MNHEY and CDR2 SMNVEV (reference sequence). Trimming removed 7 bases from V and 2 bases from J; junction bases left unmatched: 3. CDR3 coding DNA: TGTGCCAGCATCGGACAGGGGACCTACAATGAGCAGTTCTTC. Protein sequence: CASIGQGTYNEQFF.

This chain joins TRBV30 and TRBJ1-3, with D possibly TRBD1 on 6 matching bases. The CDR3 runs to 15 residues. The V gene lost 4 bases and the J gene lost 0 bases, with 13 bases spanning the gap. Germline V gives CDR1 GTSNPN, CDR2 SVGIG (reference sequence). The CDR3 DNA sequence: TGTGCCTGGACGCCCCGGACAGCCTCTGGAAACACCATATATTTT. Its protein is CAWTPRTASGNTIYF.

This clone was detected only once. This rearrangement joins TRBV30 to TRBJ2-1, with D possibly being TRBD1 (6 bases). V was shortened by 5 bases and J by 0 bases, with 14 bases between the two germline ends. Germline CDR1 is GTSNPN and CDR2 is SVGIG (reference sequence). The CDR3 is made up of 15 amino acids. Here the CDR3 reads CAWGQPVTSYNEQFF. As DNA, the CDR3 is TGTGCCTGGGGACAGCCCGTGACCTCCTACAATGAGCAGTTCTTC.

This clone appeared once. The CDR3 DNA follows: TGCGCCAGCAGTTACAGGGAGGAGACCCAGTACTTC. This translates into CASSYREETQYF. The chain joins TRBV10-1 to TRBJ2-5, with D maybe TRBD1 (6 bases). Germline V gene sequence: CDR1 WNHNN, CDR2 SYGVQD (reference sequence). V lost 5 bases and J 5 bases, leaving 9 bases between the germline ends. The CDR3 runs to 12 residues.

J is TRBJ2-1 and V is TRBV10-3, with 9 bases that match TRBD2. The CDR3 extends over 16 amino acids. The trim removed 0 bases at V and 9 bases at J, leaving 9 bases unmatched. Per the germline V gene, CDR1 is ENHRY and CDR2 is SYGVKD. This CDR3 is CAISESTSGWTGEQFF. The CDR3 coding sequence is TGTGCCATCAGTGAGTCTACTAGCGGGTGGACCGGTGAGCAGTTCTTC.

This chain connects TRBV11-3 to TRBJ2-2; a possible D gene is TRBD2 (5 bases). The CDR3 loop spans 15 amino acids. Looked up from germline, CDR1 is SGHNT and CDR2 is YENEEA. Trimming cost V 4 bases and J 0 bases, with 9 bases left between them. Written as DNA, the CDR3 is TGTGCCAGCAGCTGGGCCGGGGCGAACACCGGGGAGCTGTTTTTT. It translates to CASSWAGANTGELFF.

The chain couples TRBV5-4 to TRBJ1-2, with D maybe TRBD1 (5 bases). This CDR3 spans 14 amino acids. Germline assignment: CDR1 SGHNT and CDR2 YYREEE (reference sequence). V was pared by 4 bases and J by 3 bases, with 13 bases between. CDR3 loop: CASSAHPRDYGYTF. Written as DNA, the CDR3 is TGTGCCAGCAGCGCGCACCCCAGGGACTATGGCTACACCTTC.

The rearrangement links TRBV19 to TRBJ2-1; a weak D match, TRBD2 (5 bases). This CDR3 has 14 residues. CDR1 and CDR2 from the germline V gene are LNHDA and SQIVND (reference sequence). Trimming took 7 bases from V and 3 from J, leaving 13 bases between them. CDR3 in DNA: TGTGCCAGTAAAGAGGGCGCTGGCTACAATGAGCAGTTCTTC. Translating gives CASKEGAGYNEQFF.